Detailed here is one TCR beta chain. Its antigen is undetermined. This entry belongs to a study of naive and memory T cell subsets. V was trimmed by 8 bases and J by 3 bases, leaving 5 bases between them. The CDR3 loop spans 10 amino acids. Study-level points and caveats: Naive and memory subsets had different power law exponents for TCR abundance.

The beta constant-region primer was an equimolar mix of two oligonucleotides covering TRBC1 and TRBC2. An oligonucleotide with the SP2 primer and a 12-nucleotide UMI was ligated to the cDNA 3' end. TCRdb independently ran MiXCR on the UMI-ligation and nested PCR reads; one entry per CDR3 protein. The sample has 81,000 or so distinct CDR3 sequences; 7% to 7.5% are singletons. Cells stained for CD3, CD4, CD8, CD45RA and CD27 were sorted into four subsets. V usage is TRBV12-3 or TRBV12-4 and J usage is TRBJ2-7; D gene ambiguous. The source is a human donor in good health. Sequencing input: central memory CD4+ T cells from blood. The CDR3 DNA reads TGTGCCAGCGGATACTACGAGCAGTACTTC. Translating gives CASGYYEQYF.